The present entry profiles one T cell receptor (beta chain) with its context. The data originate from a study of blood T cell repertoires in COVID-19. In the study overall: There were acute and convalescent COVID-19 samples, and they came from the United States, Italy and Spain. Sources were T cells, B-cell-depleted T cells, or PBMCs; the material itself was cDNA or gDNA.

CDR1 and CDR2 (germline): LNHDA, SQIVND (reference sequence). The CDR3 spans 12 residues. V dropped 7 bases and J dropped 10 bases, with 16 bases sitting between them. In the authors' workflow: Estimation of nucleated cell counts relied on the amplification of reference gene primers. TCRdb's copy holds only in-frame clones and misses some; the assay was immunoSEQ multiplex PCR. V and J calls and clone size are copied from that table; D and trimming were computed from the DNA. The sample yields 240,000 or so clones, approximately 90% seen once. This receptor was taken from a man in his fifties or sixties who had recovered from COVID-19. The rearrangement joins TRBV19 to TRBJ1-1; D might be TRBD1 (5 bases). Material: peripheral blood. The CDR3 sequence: CASKQGSFSAFF. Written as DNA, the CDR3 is TGTGCCAGTAAGCAGGGCTCTTTCTCAGCTTTCTTT.